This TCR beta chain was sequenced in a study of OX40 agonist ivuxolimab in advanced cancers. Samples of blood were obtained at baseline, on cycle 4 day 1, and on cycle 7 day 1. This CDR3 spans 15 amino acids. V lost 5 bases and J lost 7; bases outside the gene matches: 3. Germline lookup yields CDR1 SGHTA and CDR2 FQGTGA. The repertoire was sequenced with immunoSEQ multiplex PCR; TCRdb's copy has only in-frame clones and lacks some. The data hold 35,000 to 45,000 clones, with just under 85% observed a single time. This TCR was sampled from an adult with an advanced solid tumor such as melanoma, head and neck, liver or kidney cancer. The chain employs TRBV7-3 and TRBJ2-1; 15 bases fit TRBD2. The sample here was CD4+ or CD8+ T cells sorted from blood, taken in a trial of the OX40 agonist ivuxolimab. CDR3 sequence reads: CASSLGLAGGNEQFF. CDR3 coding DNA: TGTGCCAGCAGCCTCGGACTAGCGGGAGGGAATGAGCAGTTCTTC.